This T cell receptor (beta chain) was documented in a study of OX40 agonist ivuxolimab in advanced cancers. The CDR3 contains 14 residues. Trimming removed 7 bases from V and 1 base from J, with 13 bases in between. The V gene's germline CDR1 is MNHEY and CDR2 SVGAGI. Profiling relied on immunoSEQ multiplex PCR, and the TCRdb table lists in-frame clones only, not all of them. The repertoire consists of about 48,000 clones, with 70% to 90% occurring once and the leading ten covering 1.5% to 2%. The chain has TRBV6-5 and TRBJ1-1; D perhaps matches TRBD1 (5 bases). The TCR was taken from an adult with an advanced solid tumor such as melanoma, head and neck, liver or kidney cancer. The material sequenced was CD4+ or CD8+ T cells sorted from blood, taken in a trial of the OX40 agonist ivuxolimab. In DNA form, the CDR3 reads TGTGCCAGCACATCCAAACAGGCGAACACTGAAGCTTTCTTT. Its translation is CASTSKQANTEAFF.